The 26 T cell receptor beta chains below were found in one sample sequenced in a study of CD8 T cells in ankylosing spondylitis. One entry per CDR3 protein results from TCRdb running MiXCR on the 5' RACE reads. The table has 180,000 or so distinct CDR3 sequences, 11% seen once. Sequencing input: blood, either unsorted or a sorted T cell fraction (not recorded which). Every receptor here comes from a male donor with ankylosing spondylitis or in good health (not recorded which).

Points on this clonotype: A much larger clone lies one base from this, so it may be a read error. J is TRBJ2-7 and V is TRBV2; 7 bases map to TRBD1. Germline V gene data show CDR1 as SNHLY and CDR2 as FYNNEI. This CDR3 is built from 14 residues. V was pared by 4 bases and J by 9 bases, with 12 bases of the junction left unmatched. In DNA, the CDR3 is TGTGCCAGCAGTGCCCCGGACAGGTCAATCGGGCAGTACTTC. Translated: CASSAPDRSIGQYF.

This clonotype was picked up a small number of times. The chain recombines TRBV12-5 with TRBJ1-2; D perhaps matches TRBD1 (5 bases). Trimming shortened V by 5 bases and J by 6 bases, and 13 bases separated the two germline ends. This CDR3 is built from 13 residues. Per the germline V gene, CDR1 is LGHNT and CDR2 is FRNRAP. The CDR3 nucleotides read TGTGCTAGTGGTCGCACAGGAAATCATGGCTACACCTTC. Translating it yields CASGRTGNHGYTF.

V usage is TRBV7-9 and J usage is TRBJ2-5; 8 nucleotides align to TRBD1. The CDR3 contains 15 residues. V shed 9 bases, J shed 1 base, and the junction held 10 bases outside the gene matches. Germline V gene data show CDR1 as SEHNR and CDR2 as FQNEAQ (reference sequence). In nucleotides, the CDR3 is TGTGCCAGTCACGGGGGACAGGTGGTCCAAGAGACCCAGTACTTC. Translated: CASHGGQVVQETQYF.

This clonotype was detected ten times or more. V is TRBV29-1 and J is TRBJ1-5; no clear D gene. The CDR3 spans 13 residues. With 5 bases removed from V and 1 base from J, the gap between germline ends came to 9 bases. CDR1 is SQVTM and CDR2 is ANQGSEA in the germline V gene. CDR3: CSVNLGSNQPQHF. The DNA of the CDR3 is TGCAGCGTTAACTTAGGGAGCAATCAGCCCCAGCATTTT.

This clonotype was detected many times. The V and J genes are TRBV20-1 and TRBJ1-4; TRBD1 might be the D (5 bases). Trimming pared 2 bases from V and 0 bases from J, leaving 13 bases between. This CDR3 has 16 amino acids. The germline CDR1 and CDR2 sequences are DFQATT and SNEGSKA (reference sequence). The CDR3 region is CSARKRGRATNEKLFF. Written as DNA, the CDR3 is TGCAGTGCTAGAAAGCGGGGGAGGGCAACTAATGAAAAACTGTTTTTT.

This clonotype was detected a few times. The CDR3: CASSFDGGRMNAFF. CDR3 nucleotide sequence: TGTGCCAGCAGTTTCGATGGGGGGCGCATGAATGCTTTCTTT. J is TRBJ1-1 and V is TRBV27; maybe TRBD1 (6 bases). The CDR3 contains 14 residues. Trimming shortened V by 3 bases and J by 11 bases, and 19 bases separated the two germline ends. Germline values: CDR1 MNHEY, CDR2 SMNVEV (reference sequence).

This clonotype was observed many times. In nucleotides, the CDR3 is TGCAGTGCTAGGGCGGCCACTCGAGGGAGCTATGGCTACACCTTC. Protein product: CSARAATRGSYGYTF. This chain connects TRBV20-1 to TRBJ1-2; D is unclear. CDR1 is DFQATT, CDR2 SNEGSKA, per germline (reference sequence). The germline V and J ends were trimmed by 3 bases and 4 bases, with 18 bases remaining between them. CDR3 length: 15 amino acids.

This clonotype was recorded many times. The chain has TRBV4-3 and TRBJ1-1; no definite D call. The germline V gene has CDR1 LGHNA and CDR2 YSLEER. Trimming took 0 bases from V and 3 from J, leaving 8 bases between them. The CDR3 has 14 amino acids. The CDR3 nucleotides are TGCGCCAGCAGCCAAGATTTTGGTGACACTGAAGCTTTCTTT. Its translation is CASSQDFGDTEAFF.

The J gene is TRBJ2-1, the V gene TRBV7-2, with 8 bases that match TRBD2. The germline V gene encodes CDR1 SGHTA and CDR2 FQGNSA. Unmatched junction bases numbered 12, after V lost 7 bases and J lost 4 bases. CDR3 length: 16 residues. The CDR3 sequence is CASTLAGAPRYNEQFF. The DNA of the CDR3 is TGTGCCAGCACCCTAGCGGGCGCACCAAGATACAATGAGCAGTTCTTC.

This clonotype appeared many times. The chain recombines TRBV9 with TRBJ1-5; no definite D call. The germline V gene encodes CDR1 SGDLS and CDR2 YYNGEE. The length of the CDR3 is 13 residues. The germline V and J ends were trimmed by 5 bases and 4 bases, with 10 bases remaining between them. The CDR3 DNA reads TGTGCCAGCAGTATCAGTGGAAATCAGCCCCAGCATTTT. This encodes CASSISGNQPQHF.

This clonotype was observed once. This may stem from a read error, because a much larger clone lies one nucleotide away. The chain has TRBV25-1 and TRBJ2-7; D possibly uses TRBD1 or TRBD2 (5 bases each). The CDR3 has 11 amino acids. The V end was cut by 11 bases, the J end by 5 bases, with 13 bases between. CDR1 is MGHDK, CDR2 SYGVNS, per germline. CDR3 sequence: CAARPGHEQYF. The CDR3 DNA sequence: TGTGCCGCAAGACCGGGGCACGAGCAGTACTTC.

The chain carries TRBV7-9 and TRBJ2-1; D possibly corresponds to TRBD2 (6 bases). The V gene's germline CDR1 is SEHNR and CDR2 FQNEAQ (reference sequence). This CDR3 is built from 13 residues. Trimming took off 5 bases at V and 8 bases at J, with 13 bases between the two ends. Here the CDR3 reads CASSNAGGHEQFF. DNA for the CDR3: TGTGCCAGCAGCAACGCCGGGGGACATGAGCAGTTCTTC.

The rearrangement uses TRBV7-2 and TRBJ1-1; perhaps TRBD1 as D (5 bases). V shed 5 bases and J shed 3 bases, with 13 bases lying between them. This CDR3 is built from 14 residues. Germline CDR1 reads SGHTA; CDR2 reads FQGNSA. CDR3 sequence reads: CASSLHRGDTEAFF. Here the CDR3 DNA reads TGTGCCAGCAGCCTACATCGAGGGGACACTGAAGCTTTCTTT.

This clonotype was observed at least ten times. The V call is TRBV5-1, the J call TRBJ1-6; D may be TRBD1 (5 bases). Germline CDR1 reads SGHRS; CDR2 reads YFSETQ. Trimming removed 7 bases at V and 7 bases at J, with 15 bases between. The CDR3 covers 14 residues. The CDR3 sequence is CASSSSGYNSPLHF. For the CDR3, the DNA is TGCGCCAGCTCCTCCTCAGGGTACAATTCACCCCTCCACTTT.

Ten or more counts support this clonotype. This chain connects TRBV29-1 to TRBJ1-4; perhaps TRBD1 as D (6 bases). Germline V gene data show CDR1 as SQVTM and CDR2 as ANQGSEA. The CDR3 is 12 amino acids. Trimming cost V 7 bases and J 8 bases, with 14 bases left between them. CDR3 in DNA: TGCAGCGCACAGGGCGGAGGAGAAAAACTGTTTTTT. Translating it yields CSAQGGGEKLFF.

In this sample, this clonotype turned up a few times. The rearrangement links TRBV6-1 to TRBJ1-2, with 7 bases lining up with TRBD1. Trimming at V came to 6 bases and at J to 5 bases, leaving 9 bases not matched to a gene. Germline loops: CDR1 MNHNS, CDR2 SASEGT. This CDR3 contains 14 residues. CDR3: CASRGTASSYGYTF. The CDR3 bases are TGTGCCAGCAGGGGGACAGCCTCCTCATATGGCTACACCTTC.

This clonotype was counted many times. V and J are TRBV6-6 and TRBJ1-1; D may be TRBD1 (5 bases). The V and J ends lost 7 bases and 8 bases respectively, with 14 bases between them. The CDR3 is 12 amino acids. Germline lookup yields CDR1 MNHNY and CDR2 SVGAGI (reference sequence). Here the CDR3 DNA reads TGTGCCAGCACCCAAACGTGGGGGGAAGCTTTCTTT. This sequence encodes CASTQTWGEAFF.

This clonotype was detected many times. This sequence joins TRBV5-1 and TRBJ2-2; D unclear. V lost 4 bases and J 8 bases, leaving 15 bases between the germline ends. The CDR3 covers 14 residues. CDR1 and CDR2 from the germline V gene are SGHRS and YFSETQ. This CDR3 reads CASSLTVALGELFF. The CDR3 DNA sequence: TGCGCCAGCAGCCTGACTGTCGCATTGGGGGAGCTGTTTTTT.

V gene TRBV29-1 combines with J gene TRBJ2-3; the D gene is possibly TRBD2 (7 bases). Trimming took off 1 base at V and 0 bases at J, with 20 bases between the two ends. Germline V gives CDR1 SQVTM, CDR2 ANQGSEA. This CDR3 region has 18 residues. In DNA form, the CDR3 reads TGCAGCGTTGAAGGTGGTCCGGGGGGCCTCTCTAGCACAGATACGCAGTATTTT. It specifies CSVEGGPGGLSSTDTQYF.

This clonotype appeared many times. This chain uses TRBV15 with TRBJ2-2, with D perhaps TRBD2 (6 bases). Germline CDR1 reads LNHNV; CDR2 reads YYDKDF (reference sequence). The CDR3 runs to 14 residues. Trimming took off 4 bases at V and 3 bases at J, with 9 bases between the two ends. The CDR3 DNA follows: TGTGCCACCAGCACTGAGCGGGACACCGGGGAGCTGTTTTTT. Translation: CATSTERDTGELFF. The complete variable domain, with remaining parts taken from reference TRBV15 and TRBJ2-2, reads DAMVIQNPRYQVTQFGKPVTLSCSQTLNHNVMYWYQQKSSQAPKLLFHYYDKDFNNEADTPDNFQSRRPNTSFCFLDIRSPGLGDTAMYLCATSTERDTGELFFGEGSRLTVL.

The gene calls are TRBV18 and TRBJ1-2; 8 nucleotides match TRBD1. V gave up 3 bases and J gave up 5 bases; unmatched junction bases: 8. The germline V gene has CDR1 KGHSH and CDR2 LQKENI. The CDR3 loop spans 15 amino acids. This CDR3 reads CASSPNPGGEYGYTF. In nucleotides, the CDR3 is TGTGCCAGCTCACCGAATCCAGGGGGCGAATATGGCTACACCTTC.

The sample holds many counts of this clonotype. This sequence joins TRBV27 and TRBJ2-2; D remains ambiguous. There are 14 residues in the CDR3. V was shortened by 0 bases and J by 3 bases, with 5 bases between the two germline ends. Germline assignment: CDR1 MNHEY and CDR2 SMNVEV (reference sequence). The CDR3 DNA follows: TGTGCCAGCAGTTTATCCGGGTACACCGGGGAGCTGTTTTTT. This encodes CASSLSGYTGELFF.

V and J are TRBV11-2 and TRBJ1-1; D is possibly TRBD1 (6 bases). V was shortened by 5 bases and J by 4 bases, with 14 bases between the two germline ends. The CDR3 runs to 14 residues. Germline V gene sequence: CDR1 SGHAT, CDR2 FQNNGV. The CDR3 loop reads CASSLVGGGTEAFF. The CDR3 nucleotides read TGTGCCAGCAGCCTAGTGGGGGGCGGCACTGAAGCTTTCTTT.

This clonotype has at least ten counts. V gene TRBV5-1 combines with J gene TRBJ2-1; weak D call: TRBD1 (5 bases). The CDR3 runs to 15 residues. The germline gives CDR1 SGHRS, CDR2 YFSETQ. V lost 5 bases and J lost 3, with 15 bases in between. CDR3 DNA sequence: TGCGCCAGCAGATCCGGTGACAGAAGCTACAATGAGCAGTTCTTC. Translated, it gives CASRSGDRSYNEQFF.

At least ten counts were recorded for this clonotype. The chain has TRBV3-1 and TRBJ1-2; a weak D match, TRBD1 (5 bases). Germline CDR1 reads LGHDT; CDR2 reads YNNKEL (reference sequence). Trimming took off 6 bases at V and 4 bases at J, with 12 bases between the two ends. This CDR3 contains 13 residues. CDR3 amino acids: CASSPGTLYGYTF. CDR3 DNA: TGTGCCAGCAGTCCCGGGACCCTCTATGGCTACACCTTC.

This clonotype was seen repeatedly, ten times or more. This chain's CDR3 is CASSVGGPRGEQFF. CDR3 DNA: TGTGCCAGCAGCGTAGGCGGCCCAAGAGGTGAGCAGTTCTTC. V is TRBV9 and J is TRBJ2-1; no reliable D call. V dropped 0 bases and J dropped 9 bases, with 13 bases sitting between them. The CDR3 totals 14 residues. The V gene's germline CDR1 is SGDLS and CDR2 YYNGEE.